Listed here are 22 T cell receptor beta chains from one sample, sequenced in a study of T cell responses to AZD1222 COVID-19 vaccine. Clones were sequenced by immunoSEQ multiplex PCR, and TCRdb holds only the in-frame ones, with some missing. The data show about 200,000 clones, approximately 94% seen once. The sample here was peripheral blood, taken 28 days after the second AZD1222 dose. The receptors originated from an adult who received the AZD1222 COVID-19 vaccine.

V gene TRBV2 combines with J gene TRBJ2-1; 10 bases agree with TRBD1. The CDR3 contains 14 residues. Germline-derived CDR1 and CDR2 are SNHLY and FYNNEI. The trim removed 4 bases at V and 10 bases at J, leaving 7 bases unmatched. The CDR3: CASSVGTGDGEQFF. The CDR3 nucleotides are TGTGCCAGCAGTGTAGGGACAGGGGACGGGGAGCAGTTCTTC.

V and J are TRBV7-9 and TRBJ2-7; D is unresolved. The CDR3 contains 14 residues. CDR1 is SEHNR, CDR2 FQNEAQ, per germline (reference sequence). V lost 2 bases to trimming and J lost 2 bases, with 10 bases between them. The CDR3 bases are TGTGCCAGCAGCTTAATTGGCACAACCTACGAGCAGTACTTC. Translating gives CASSLIGTTYEQYF. Variable domain in full (rest from reference TRBV7-9 and TRBJ2-7): DTGVSQNPRHKITKRGQNVTFRCDPISEHNRLYWYRQTLGQGPEFLTYFQNEAQLEKSRLLSDRFSAERPKGSFSTLEIQRTEQGDSAMYLCASSLIGTTYEQYFGPGTRLTVT.

This chain connects TRBV28 to TRBJ1-2; D is uncertain. This CDR3 has 12 residues. Germline-derived CDR1 and CDR2 are MDHEN and SYDVKM. V gave up 1 base and J gave up 2 bases, with 2 bases separating them. The DNA of the CDR3 is TGTGCCAGCAGTTTATACAACTATGGCTACACCTTC. Protein sequence: CASSLYNYGYTF.

The count of this clone is one. The rearrangement joins TRBV4-1 to TRBJ1-2; tentative D call: TRBD1 (6 bases). CDR3 length equals 16 residues. V lost 1 base and J lost 5, with 17 bases in between. Germline loops: CDR1 MGHRA, CDR2 YSYEKL. The DNA of the CDR3 is TGCGCCAGCAGCCAAGCCGCCGGGACACAGGTTTATGGCTACACCTTC. Translation: CASSQAAGTQVYGYTF.

A word on this clone: Different DNA sequences within this sample yield the same CDR3. The chain recombines TRBV29-1 with TRBJ1-1; TRBD1 might be the D (5 bases). Between the trimmed V and J ends, which lost 1 base and 0 bases, there was a span of 6 bases. The CDR3 totals 13 residues. Germline CDR1 and CDR2: SQVTM and ANQGSEA. CDR3 in DNA: TGCAGCGTTGAAGGACAGATGAACACTGAAGCTTTCTTT. Residues: CSVEGQMNTEAFF. The full variable domain, in which reference TRBV29-1 and TRBJ1-1 provide the parts outside the CDR3, is SAVISQKPSRDICQRGTSLTIQCQVDSQVTMMFWYRQQPGQSLTLIATANQGSEATYESGFVIDKFPISRPNLTFSTLTVSNMSPEDSSIYLCSVEGQMNTEAFFGQGTRLTVV.

This clone was seen only a few times. This chain uses TRBV3-1 (or the pseudogene TRBV3-2) with TRBJ2-1; TRBD2 might be the D (6 bases). Trimming removed 2 bases from V and 2 bases from J, with 19 bases in between. This CDR3 region has 18 residues. Germline V gene lookup returns CDR1 LGHDT and CDR2 YNNKEL (reference sequence). The CDR3 sequence is CASSQNAGNLNPYNEQFF. The CDR3 coding sequence is TGTGCCAGCAGCCAAAATGCGGGGAATTTGAATCCCTACAATGAGCAGTTCTTC.

The chain combines TRBV6-5 with TRBJ2-3; a weak D match, TRBD1 (6 bases). Between the trimmed V and J ends, which lost 7 bases and 5 bases, there was a span of 16 bases. CDR3 length: 14 amino acids. Germline CDR1 reads MNHEY; CDR2 reads SVGAGI. The CDR3 region has the DNA TGTGCCAGCATAGGTAACGGCAGGGGAGATACGCAGTATTTT. Protein: CASIGNGRGDTQYF.

The J gene is TRBJ2-1, the V gene TRBV7-2, with 13 bases lining up with TRBD2. The CDR3 totals 13 residues. Germline loops: CDR1 SGHTA, CDR2 FQGNSA. With 5 bases clipped from V and 15 bases from J, the junction kept 7 bases outside the gene matches. The CDR3 DNA reads as TGTGCCAGCAGCACAGGACTAGCGGGGGATAGGTTCTTC. Protein sequence: CASSTGLAGDRFF.

The V call is TRBV18, the J call TRBJ1-1, with D possibly TRBD1 on 6 matching bases. V was shortened by 3 bases and J by 7 bases, with 9 bases between the two germline ends. In germline, CDR1 is KGHSH, CDR2 LQKENI. CDR3 length: 12 amino acids. CDR3 nucleotide sequence: TGTGCCAGCTCACCTCAGGGGATTGAAGCTTTCTTT. It is translated as CASSPQGIEAFF.

The rearrangement joins TRBV7-3 to TRBJ1-5; D is unclear. Germline V gene lookup returns CDR1 SGHTA and CDR2 FQGTGA. This CDR3 has 13 residues. Trimming stripped 5 bases from V and 5 bases from J, with 10 bases between. Here the CDR3 reads CASSTDRHQPQHF. DNA of the CDR3: TGTGCCAGCAGCACAGACCGACATCAGCCCCAGCATTTT.

The V and J genes are TRBV28 and TRBJ1-2; D unresolved. The V end was cut by 6 bases, the J end by 5 bases, with 7 bases between. Germline-derived CDR1 and CDR2 are MDHEN and SYDVKM. CDR3 length: 11 amino acids. CDR3 residues: CASRFRYGYTF. CDR3 coding DNA: TGTGCCAGCAGATTTCGGTATGGCTACACCTTC.

This clone was recorded once. The chain carries TRBV6-2 or TRBV6-3 and TRBJ1-6; D not resolved. Germline V gene data show CDR1 as MNHEY and CDR2 as SVGEGT. With 5 bases removed from V and 9 bases from J, the gap between germline ends came to 8 bases. This CDR3 region has 12 residues. The CDR3 DNA reads TGTGCCAGCAGTAGCCCCCTTTCACCCCTCCACTTT. It encodes CASSSPLSPLHF.

This chain joins TRBV19 and TRBJ1-2; TRBD1 might be the D (5 bases). Germline CDR1 reads LNHDA; CDR2 reads SQIVND (reference sequence). The CDR3 is made up of 18 amino acids. The V end lost 3 bases, the J end lost 8 bases, and 28 bases lay between the germline ends. The CDR3 spells CASSMAGGNPLTRGGYTF. Here the CDR3 DNA reads TGTGCCAGTAGTATGGCGGGGGGGAACCCTTTGACTCGCGGAGGCTACACCTTC.

The chain carries TRBV5-6 and TRBJ2-7; D ambiguous. From germline, CDR1 is SGHDT and CDR2 YYEEEE. Between the trimmed V and J ends, which lost 3 bases and 6 bases, there was a span of 7 bases. The CDR3 spans 11 residues. In DNA form, the CDR3 reads TGTGCCAGCAGCTCTGTCGGCGAGCAGTACTTC. As protein: CASSSVGEQYF.

For this clone: The junction departs from the called germline gene at one end, perhaps through a read error. The V and J genes are TRBV9 and TRBJ1-2, with 9 positions matching TRBD1. CDR3 length: 14 amino acids. From germline, CDR1 is SGDLS and CDR2 YYNGEE. The CDR3 nucleotides are TGTGCCAGCACCGTAGGACAGGGGAACTATGGCTACACCTTC. Protein sequence: CASTVGQGNYGYTF.

The chain joins TRBV7-3 to TRBJ1-2; 8 nucleotides match TRBD1. Germline V gene data show CDR1 as SGHTA and CDR2 as FQGTGA. The V and J ends lost 5 bases and 7 bases, in that order; junction bases with no gene match: 15. The CDR3 totals 16 residues. This CDR3 reads CASSQSAGGGRLGYTF. The CDR3 nucleotides are TGTGCCAGCAGCCAAAGCGCAGGGGGCGGACGGCTTGGCTACACCTTC.

V is TRBV4-2 and J is TRBJ1-1, with unresolved D. Germline CDR1 and CDR2: LGHNA and YNFKEQ. The CDR3 has 15 residues. V lost 0 bases to trimming and J lost 1 base, with 9 bases between them. The CDR3 loop is CASSQEGYPNTEAFF. The CDR3 DNA is TGTGCCAGCAGCCAAGAGGGGTACCCGAACACTGAAGCTTTCTTT.

The table lists this clone with a few counts. The genes are TRBV2 and TRBJ1-1; D is unresolved. The CDR3 sequence is 12 residues long. CDR1 and CDR2 (germline): SNHLY, FYNNEI. V was cut by 3 bases and J by 14 bases, with 16 bases left in between. The CDR3 protein is CASSEAEGIGFF. In DNA form, the CDR3 reads TGTGCCAGCAGTGAGGCGGAAGGGATCGGCTTCTTT.

This rearrangement joins TRBV2 to TRBJ2-7; possibly TRBD2 for D (6 bases). Germline CDR1 SNHLY, CDR2 FYNNEI. This CDR3 comprises 13 residues. The V end was cut by 6 bases, the J end by 2 bases, with 11 bases between. DNA of the CDR3: TGTGCCAGCAGGGAGGGTACCACCTACGAGCAGTACTTC. It yields the protein CASREGTTYEQYF.

This clone was recorded only once. The chain is built from TRBV2 and TRBJ1-2; 7 nucleotides line up with TRBD1. The CDR3 consists of 12 residues. Unmatched junction bases numbered 1, after V lost 4 bases and J lost 5 bases. Germline V lookup: CDR1 SNHLY, CDR2 FYNNEI. The CDR3 sequence is CASSGQGYGYTF. The CDR3 DNA reads as TGTGCCAGCAGTGGACAGGGTTATGGCTACACCTTC.

V usage is TRBV7-2 and J usage is TRBJ1-4; 7 nucleotides agree with TRBD1. CDR3 length: 15 amino acids. CDR1 and CDR2 from the germline V gene are SGHTA and FQGNSA. Trimming took 4 bases from V and 4 from J; bases not matched to a gene: 6. Here the CDR3 reads CASSSFTGVNEKLFF. CDR3 nucleotide sequence: TGTGCCAGCAGCTCTTTTACAGGGGTTAATGAAAAACTGTTTTTT.

V is TRBV16 and J is TRBJ2-5; either TRBD1 or TRBD2 may supply D (5 bases each). This CDR3 contains 15 residues. CDR1 and CDR2 from the germline V gene are KGHSY and FQNENV. The V gene lost 6 bases and the J gene lost 0 bases, with 14 bases spanning the gap. DNA of the CDR3: TGTGCCAGCAGTCGACTCGAGGGGTACCAAGAGACCCAGTACTTC. Its protein is CASSRLEGYQETQYF.